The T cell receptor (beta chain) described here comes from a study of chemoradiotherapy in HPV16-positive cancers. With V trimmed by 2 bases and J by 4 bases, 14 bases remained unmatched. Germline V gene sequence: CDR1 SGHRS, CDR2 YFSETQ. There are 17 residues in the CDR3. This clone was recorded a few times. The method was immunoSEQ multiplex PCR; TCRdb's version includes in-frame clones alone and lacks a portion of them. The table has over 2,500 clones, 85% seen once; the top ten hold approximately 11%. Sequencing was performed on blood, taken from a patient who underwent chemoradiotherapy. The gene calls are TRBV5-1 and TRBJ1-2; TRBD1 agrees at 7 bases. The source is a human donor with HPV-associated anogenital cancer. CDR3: CASSLRPGQVGSYGYTF. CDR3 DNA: TGCGCCAGCAGCTTACGACCAGGACAGGTTGGATCCTATGGCTACACCTTC.